A selection of T cell receptor beta chains follows, all from one sample in a study of blood T cell repertoires in COVID-19. Libraries were prepared by immunoSEQ multiplex PCR; TCRdb keeps only in-frame clonotypes and omits some of them. This table holds about 200,000 clones, around four fifths found once. The source material was peripheral blood. The origin of the receptors is a man aged 55 to 70 with COVID-19, enrolled during active disease. Both conserved end residues are trimmed from each CDR3. The D gene is left open where the match is weak.

cdr3_aa: ASAQGQGYNQPQH; v_call: TRBV7-2; d_call: TRBD1
cdr3_aa: ASSGTRDRGHQPQH; v_call: TRBV25-1; d_call: TRBD1
cdr3_aa: ASSQGGRVGSNQPQH; v_call: TRBV3-1/TRBV3-2; d_call: -
cdr3_aa: ASSASGRVREAQY; v_call: TRBV7-9; d_call: TRBD2
cdr3_aa: ASAVLPQSYNEQF; v_call: TRBV5-5; d_call: -
cdr3_aa: ATKRREMGDEQF; v_call: TRBV19; d_call: -
cdr3_aa: ASSLRTQLNNSPLH; v_call: TRBV3-1/TRBV3-2; d_call: -
cdr3_aa: SVGGGNGNQPQH; v_call: TRBV29-1; d_call: -
cdr3_aa: ASSQGQGGTEAF; v_call: TRBV9; d_call: TRBD1
cdr3_aa: ASSQIKSAEPQH; v_call: TRBV4-1; d_call: -
cdr3_aa: ASSPGQGAGELF; v_call: TRBV5-1; d_call: TRBD1
cdr3_aa: ASSQDLAWSTDTQY; v_call: TRBV3-1/TRBV3-2; d_call: -
cdr3_aa: ASSLTQTGGGGSNQPQH; v_call: TRBV28; d_call: TRBD1
cdr3_aa: ASTRGQGVSNQPQH; v_call: TRBV5-6; d_call: TRBD1
cdr3_aa: ATSAPPGQGRYEQY; v_call: TRBV24-1; d_call: TRBD1
cdr3_aa: ASSPPGGLNSPLH; v_call: TRBV6-2/TRBV6-3; d_call: TRBD1
cdr3_aa: ASSPGSSSGNTIY; v_call: TRBV7-9; d_call: -
cdr3_aa: ASSVGLTGQETQY; v_call: TRBV9; d_call: -
cdr3_aa: ASSLVGQGGDTQY; v_call: TRBV11-2; d_call: -
cdr3_aa: ASSYTDSFYGYT; v_call: TRBV6-5; d_call: -
cdr3_aa: ASSQDLYNSPLH; v_call: TRBV4-3; d_call: -
cdr3_aa: ASSLGSTGANVLT; v_call: TRBV2; d_call: -
cdr3_aa: ASRPPSAGGTEAF; v_call: TRBV19; d_call: TRBD1
cdr3_aa: ASSPSEYGYT; v_call: TRBV28; d_call: -
cdr3_aa: ASSQGQAWNNEQF; v_call: TRBV14; d_call: -
cdr3_aa: ASSQVLGTGDYEQY; v_call: TRBV4-1; d_call: TRBD1
cdr3_aa: ASSASGGAGHAEAF; v_call: TRBV9; d_call: -
cdr3_aa: ASSLGYSGANVLT; v_call: TRBV5-6; d_call: -
cdr3_aa: ASSTRQGYEQY; v_call: TRBV4-1; d_call: TRBD1
cdr3_aa: ASSEGDAYGYT; v_call: TRBV6-2/TRBV6-3; d_call: -
cdr3_aa: ASSQGAGQPQH; v_call: TRBV19; d_call: -
cdr3_aa: ASSFDSPSLF; v_call: TRBV7-9; d_call: -
cdr3_aa: ASSRRVGVGGTEAF; v_call: TRBV3-1/TRBV3-2; d_call: -
cdr3_aa: ASSFRDRAYNEQF; v_call: TRBV7-2; d_call: TRBD1
cdr3_aa: ASRRSSETQY; v_call: TRBV28; d_call: -
cdr3_aa: AWSLNTEAF; v_call: TRBV30; d_call: -
cdr3_aa: ASSRTGGNTGELF; v_call: TRBV6-2/TRBV6-3; d_call: TRBD1
cdr3_aa: ASSQRGQGADEAF; v_call: TRBV3-1/TRBV3-2; d_call: TRBD1
cdr3_aa: AISELTGNTEAF; v_call: TRBV10-3; d_call: -
cdr3_aa: ASSLAGASGSLGETQY; v_call: TRBV7-8; d_call: TRBD2
cdr3_aa: ASSPRGQGALNAEAF; v_call: TRBV11-2; d_call: TRBD1
cdr3_aa: ASSRPDGDRGIGGYT; v_call: TRBV5-4; d_call: TRBD1
cdr3_aa: ASSGGRSSQETQY; v_call: TRBV5-1; d_call: -
cdr3_aa: ASSPGHHTQTEAF; v_call: TRBV9; d_call: -
cdr3_aa: ASRSGQGTLNTGELF; v_call: TRBV5-1; d_call: TRBD1
cdr3_aa: ASSQDPPYSSGNTIY; v_call: TRBV4-1; d_call: -
cdr3_aa: ASSDPGTDSDEQY; v_call: TRBV28; d_call: TRBD1
cdr3_aa: ASSRGQGANVLT; v_call: TRBV6-5; d_call: TRBD1
cdr3_aa: AIGPTGAVGDTEAF; v_call: TRBV10-3; d_call: TRBD1
cdr3_aa: ASSQQPSDTEAF; v_call: TRBV5-1; d_call: -
cdr3_aa: ASSQGPRETQY; v_call: TRBV4-3; d_call: -
cdr3_aa: ASSIGQPSFNEQF; v_call: TRBV19; d_call: -
cdr3_aa: ASSLFVGTYGYT; v_call: TRBV28; d_call: -
cdr3_aa: SVGWGGNQPQH; v_call: TRBV29-1; d_call: -
cdr3_aa: ATSEPGTGGHPGAEAF; v_call: TRBV24-1; d_call: TRBD1
cdr3_aa: ASSPNTRGPEAF; v_call: TRBV18; d_call: -
cdr3_aa: ASSLLGPGNAKLF; v_call: TRBV28; d_call: -
cdr3_aa: ASTTLDRGRGGYT; v_call: TRBV19; d_call: TRBD1
cdr3_aa: ASGLSTGDSPLH; v_call: TRBV12-5; d_call: TRBD1
cdr3_aa: AWSGRNEQF; v_call: TRBV30; d_call: -